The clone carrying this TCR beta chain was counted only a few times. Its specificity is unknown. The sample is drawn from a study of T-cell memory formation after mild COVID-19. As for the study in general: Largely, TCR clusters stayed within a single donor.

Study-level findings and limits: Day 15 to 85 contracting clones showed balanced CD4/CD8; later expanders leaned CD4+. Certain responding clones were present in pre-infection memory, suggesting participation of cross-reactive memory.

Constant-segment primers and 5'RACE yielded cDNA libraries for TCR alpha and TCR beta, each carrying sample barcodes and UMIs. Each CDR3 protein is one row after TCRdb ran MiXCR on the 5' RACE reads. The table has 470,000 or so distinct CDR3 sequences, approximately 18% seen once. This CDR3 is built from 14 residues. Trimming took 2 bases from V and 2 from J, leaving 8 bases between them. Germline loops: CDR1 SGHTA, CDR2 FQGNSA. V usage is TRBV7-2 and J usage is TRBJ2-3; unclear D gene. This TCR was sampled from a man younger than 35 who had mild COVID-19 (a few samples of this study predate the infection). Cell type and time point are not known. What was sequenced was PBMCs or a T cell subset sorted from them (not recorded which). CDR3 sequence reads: CASSLNRATDTQYF. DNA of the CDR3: TGTGCCAGCAGCTTAAACCGGGCCACAGATACGCAGTATTTT.